What follows are 25 T cell receptor beta chains derived from one specimen sequenced in a study of blood T cell repertoires in COVID-19. Only in-frame clones appear in the TCRdb table, and some are missing; sequencing was by immunoSEQ multiplex PCR. Here the sample spans 150,000 or so clones, approximately 84% being singletons. Sequences were obtained from peripheral blood. These receptor sequences come from a human donor in a cohort sampled during active COVID-19.

The genes are TRBV6-5 and TRBJ1-6; D gene ambiguous. Trimming stripped 5 bases from V and 2 bases from J, with 7 bases between. The CDR3 totals 14 residues. Germline V gene lookup returns CDR1 MNHEY and CDR2 SVGAGI. The CDR3 region is CASSRVAYNSPLHF. The CDR3 DNA is TGTGCCAGCAGTCGGGTCGCCTATAATTCACCCCTCCACTTT.

The chain joins TRBV11-2 to TRBJ2-7; D uncertain. The CDR3 length is 13 residues. Germline assignment: CDR1 SGHAT and CDR2 FQNNGV. V was cut by 1 base and J by 7 bases, with 11 bases left in between. The CDR3 loop reads CASSLGSGREQYV. The CDR3, as DNA: TGTGCCAGCAGCTTAGGATCGGGTAGGGAGCAGTACGTC.

The chain couples TRBV5-1 to TRBJ2-2; no clear D gene. V was clipped by 2 bases and J by 5 bases, with 10 bases between them. Germline V gene data show CDR1 as SGHRS and CDR2 as YFSETQ. There are 14 residues in the CDR3. The CDR3 nucleotides are TGCGCCAGCAGCTTCTCAGGAATGACCGGGGAGCTGTTTTTT. Translating it yields CASSFSGMTGELFF.

The chain combines TRBV25-1 with TRBJ1-1; tentative D call: TRBD1 (6 bases). Germline CDR1 MGHDK, CDR2 SYGVNS. The CDR3 extends over 14 amino acids. Trimming pared 5 bases from V and 5 bases from J, leaving 15 bases between. The CDR3 region is CASSFRDTTTEAFF. CDR3 DNA sequence: TGTGCCAGCAGTTTTAGGGACACGACGACTGAAGCTTTCTTT. Full variable domain (remainder filled in from reference TRBV25-1 and TRBJ1-1): EADIYQTPRYLVIGTGKKITLECSQTMGHDKMYWYQQDPGMELHLIHYSYGVNSTEKGDLSSESTVSRIRTEHFPLTLESARPSHTSQYLCASSFRDTTTEAFFGQGTRLTVV.

The chain recombines TRBV18 with TRBJ1-5; 7 bases match TRBD1. This CDR3 has 15 amino acids. V was clipped by 5 bases and J by 3 bases; unmatched bases: 7. Germline CDR1 reads KGHSH; CDR2 reads LQKENI. The DNA for the CDR3 is TGTGCCAGCTCAGCAAACAGGGGTATCAATCAGCCCCAGCATTTT. It is translated as CASSANRGINQPQHF.

Regarding this clone: The sample contains more than one DNA sequence encoding this CDR3. This chain uses TRBV6-2 or TRBV6-3 with TRBJ2-3; a possible D gene is TRBD2 (5 bases). V was shortened by 2 bases and J by 5 bases, with 11 bases between the two germline ends. The germline V gene has CDR1 MNHEY and CDR2 SVGEGT. The CDR3 consists of 14 residues. DNA of the CDR3: TGTGCCAGCAGTTACGGGAGAGATGGAGATACGCAGTATTTT. The encoded protein is CASSYGRDGDTQYF.

The chain employs TRBV25-1 and TRBJ1-2; D remains ambiguous. Trimming took off 2 bases at V and 4 bases at J, with 14 bases between the two ends. This CDR3 has 15 residues. Per germline, CDR1 MGHDK and CDR2 SYGVNS. CDR3 residues: CASSETAAGTYGYTF. DNA of the CDR3: TGTGCCAGCAGTGAAACAGCCGCCGGAACCTATGGCTACACCTTC.

This clone was seen just once. V gene TRBV12-3 or TRBV12-4 combines with J gene TRBJ1-6; 7 positions agree with TRBD1. The CDR3 length is 13 residues. J gave up 6 bases and V 5 bases, and 1 base lay outside the gene matches. CDR3 coding DNA: TGTGCCAGCAGTAACAGGGGTAATTCACCCCTCCACTTT. This codes for CASSNRGNSPLHF.

This clone was counted only a few times. This rearrangement joins TRBV7-3 to TRBJ2-2; 9 bases fit TRBD2. The V segment lost 2 bases and the J segment 5 bases; nucleotides outside the gene matches: 3. The CDR3 has 15 residues. CDR1 and CDR2 (germline): SGHTA, FQGTGA. DNA for the CDR3: TGTGCCAGCAGCTTAGCGGGAGGGGGAACCGGGGAGCTGTTTTTT. Translating gives CASSLAGGGTGELFF. Filled out from reference TRBV7-3 and TRBJ2-2, the complete variable domain reads GAGVSQTPSNKVTEKGKYVELRCDPISGHTALYWYRQSLGQGPEFLIYFQGTGAADDSGLPNDRFFAVRPEGSVSTLKIQRTERGDSAVYLCASSLAGGGTGELFFGEGSRLTVL.

The table lists this clone with a few counts. J is TRBJ1-1 and V is TRBV5-1; D not resolved. V lost 0 bases, J lost 2 bases, and 11 bases lay in between. Germline assignment: CDR1 SGHRS and CDR2 YFSETQ. This CDR3 spans 15 amino acids. The DNA for the CDR3 is TGCGCCAGCAGCTTGGAAATCATTTCCAACACTGAAGCTTTCTTT. Translating it yields CASSLEIISNTEAFF.

The chain employs TRBV9 and TRBJ2-3, with TRBD2 matching 8 bases. Trimming took 4 bases from V and 2 from J; bases not matched to a gene: 6. The CDR3 has 15 residues. Germline V gives CDR1 SGDLS, CDR2 YYNGEE. The CDR3 coding sequence is TGTGCCAGCAGCCCGACTAGCGAATACACAGATACGCAGTATTTT. Translating it yields CASSPTSEYTDTQYF.

In its sample, this clone was seen many times. At one of its ends the junction is not consistent with the germline gene, which may arise from a read error. The CDR3: CASIYPTGRAFF. The CDR3 DNA reads TGTGCCAGCATTTACCCGACAGGGCGGGCTTTCTTT. The chain carries TRBV6-2 or TRBV6-3 and TRBJ1-1; 7 nucleotides line up with TRBD1. Germline V lookup: CDR1 MNHEY, CDR2 SVGEGT. The length of the CDR3 is 12 residues.

This clone was seen a single time. V and J are TRBV29-1 and TRBJ2-5, with D possibly being TRBD2 (5 bases). V was shortened by 4 bases and J by 5 bases, with 11 bases between the two germline ends. The CDR3 contains 12 residues. Germline lookup yields CDR1 SQVTM and CDR2 ANQGSEA. CDR3 nucleotides: TGCAGCGTTGGTGGACTGTGGGAGACCCAGTACTTC. This sequence encodes CSVGGLWETQYF.

The chain joins TRBV3-1 (or the pseudogene TRBV3-2) to TRBJ2-2; TRBD1 might be the D (5 bases). The CDR3 runs to 13 residues. The V gene lost 5 bases and the J gene lost 7 bases, with 11 bases spanning the gap. Germline V gene sequence: CDR1 LGHDT, CDR2 YNNKEL (reference sequence). The CDR3 protein is CASSGRRGGELFF. CDR3 DNA: TGTGCCAGCAGCGGGCGAAGGGGCGGGGAGCTGTTTTTT.

The chain uses TRBV12-3 or TRBV12-4 and TRBJ1-2; D is ambiguous. The CDR3 consists of 13 residues. V was pared by 0 bases and J by 4 bases, with 6 bases between. The CDR3 protein is CASSLAPSYGYTF. CDR3 DNA sequence: TGTGCCAGCAGTTTAGCACCGAGCTATGGCTACACCTTC.

The chain is built from TRBV7-2 and TRBJ2-1; 11 bases map to TRBD2. V was pared by 5 bases and J by 9 bases, with 12 bases of the junction left unmatched. The CDR3 totals 16 residues. Germline loops: CDR1 SGHTA, CDR2 FQGNSA. CDR3 bases: TGTGCCAGCAGCACCCCCGCCGGGACTAGCGGTGGTGAGCAGTTCTTC. Protein sequence: CASSTPAGTSGGEQFF.

V is TRBV2 and J is TRBJ1-1, with 7 positions matching TRBD1. After removal of 4 bases from V and 1 base from J, the junction contained 3 bases not matched to a gene. The CDR3 is 14 amino acids. Germline CDR1 and CDR2: SNHLY and FYNNEI. CDR3: CASSAGQRNTEAFF. In DNA, the CDR3 is TGTGCCAGCAGTGCGGGACAGAGGAACACTGAAGCTTTCTTT.

The chain is built from TRBV7-3 and TRBJ2-1; 9 bases line up with TRBD2. The CDR3 sequence is 16 residues long. Germline V gives CDR1 SGHTA, CDR2 FQGTGA. With 0 bases clipped from V and 7 bases from J, the junction kept 7 bases outside the gene matches. The CDR3 sequence: CASSLTSGSFLNEQFF. The CDR3 DNA reads TGTGCCAGCAGCTTAACTAGCGGGAGTTTTTTAAATGAGCAGTTCTTC.

This chain links TRBV12-5 with TRBJ2-1; D is uncertain. Between the trimmed V and J ends, which lost 7 bases and 5 bases, there was a span of 12 bases. The CDR3 totals 13 residues. Germline values: CDR1 LGHNT, CDR2 FRNRAP. This chain's CDR3 is CASALSEDNEQFF. The CDR3 DNA sequence: TGTGCTAGTGCCCTGTCCGAGGACAATGAGCAGTTCTTC.

The chain recombines TRBV3-1 (or the pseudogene TRBV3-2) with TRBJ1-1; maybe TRBD1 (6 bases). V lost 4 bases, J lost 1 base, and 13 bases lay in between. This CDR3 has 15 amino acids. From germline, CDR1 is LGHDT and CDR2 YNNKEL (reference sequence). The CDR3 DNA reads as TGTGCCAGCAGCCCCCCCGGGACACCGAACACTGAAGCTTTCTTT. This gives the protein CASSPPGTPNTEAFF.

The chain uses TRBV7-6 and TRBJ2-1; 10 bases align to TRBD2. Germline-derived CDR1 and CDR2 are SGHVS and FNYEAQ. Trimming cost V 5 bases and J 4 bases; bases outside gene matches: 5. The CDR3 is made up of 15 amino acids. CDR3 region: CASSELAGPYNEQFF. In DNA form, the CDR3 reads TGTGCCAGCAGCGAACTAGCGGGGCCTTACAATGAGCAGTTCTTC.

This clone was seen a single time. The junction and the germline gene differ at one end; a read error may be behind it. The V and J genes are TRBV2 and TRBJ2-2, with 7 bases lining up with TRBD1. Germline V gives CDR1 SNHLY, CDR2 FYNNEI. The CDR3 totals 14 residues. The CDR3 region has the DNA TGTGCCGGCAGAGGGGGCGCGCACACCGGGGAGCTGTTTTTT. Translating gives CAGRGGAHTGELFF.

This clone was seen a single time. This chain joins TRBV11-3 and TRBJ2-5; D not resolved. Germline assignment: CDR1 SGHNT and CDR2 YENEEA. The V and J ends lost 0 bases and 1 base respectively, with 9 bases between them. The length of the CDR3 is 15 residues. The CDR3 spells CASSLDSVIQETQYF. DNA of the CDR3: TGTGCCAGCAGCTTAGATTCAGTTATCCAAGAGACCCAGTACTTC. The full variable domain, its missing parts supplied by reference TRBV11-3 and TRBJ2-5, is EAGVVQSPRYKIIEKKQPVAFWCNPISGHNTLYWYLQNLGQGPELLIRYENEEAVDDSQLPKDRFSAERLKGVDSTLKIQPAELGDSAVYLCASSLDSVIQETQYFGPGTRLLVL.

This chain connects TRBV5-1 to TRBJ1-1; D remains ambiguous. Trimming shortened V by 4 bases and J by 6 bases, and 10 bases separated the two germline ends. CDR3 length: 12 amino acids. Germline V gene sequence: CDR1 SGHRS, CDR2 YFSETQ. Written as DNA, the CDR3 is TGCGCCAGCAGCCCTCCGTCGTCTGAAGCTTTCTTT. Its translation: CASSPPSSEAFF.

As regards this clone: The same CDR3 arises from other DNA sequences in this sample as well. This chain uses TRBV7-9 with TRBJ1-2, with D uncertain. This CDR3 comprises 13 residues. V dropped 1 base and J dropped 6 bases, with 9 bases sitting between them. Germline lookup yields CDR1 SEHNR and CDR2 FQNEAQ (reference sequence). CDR3 nucleotide sequence: TGTGCCAGCAGCTTAGGGGCAGGTGATGGCTACACCTTC. It specifies CASSLGAGDGYTF.